What follows are 23 T cell receptor beta chains derived from one specimen sequenced in a study of chronic HIV infection and antiretroviral therapy. TCRdb fed the 5' RACE reads into MiXCR, producing one record per CDR3 protein. The sample includes 30,000 to 35,000 distinct CDR3 sequences, 8% to 10% of them seen just once. Sequencing was carried out using peripheral blood. The receptors were sampled from an adult who had HIV and had not received antiretroviral therapy, or was an uninfected healthy control (not recorded which).

The table lists this clonotype with many counts. The junction departs from the called germline gene at one end, perhaps through a read error. This chain joins TRBV2 and TRBJ1-5; D unclear. CDR1 is SNHLY, CDR2 FYNNEI, per germline. This CDR3 is built from 15 residues. As DNA, the CDR3 is TGTGCCAGCAGTGCGACGGATCAGCGCAACCAGCCCCAGCATTTT. Its translation is CASSATDQRNQPQHF.

Only a few counts were recorded for this clonotype. This chain uses TRBV2 with TRBJ2-1, with TRBD1 matching 9 bases. This CDR3 comprises 15 residues. The germline CDR1 and CDR2 sequences are SNHLY and FYNNEI. V lost 5 bases, J lost 2 bases, and 4 bases stayed unmatched. The CDR3 region is CASSPGTGTYNEQFF. The CDR3 bases are TGTGCCAGCAGTCCCGGGACAGGGACCTACAATGAGCAGTTCTTC.

This clonotype showed up just a few times. This chain connects TRBV10-3 to TRBJ2-3; no reliable D call. The CDR3 is 14 amino acids. CDR1 and CDR2 (germline): ENHRY, SYGVKD. V gave up 6 bases and J gave up 3 bases, with 13 bases separating them. Written as DNA, the CDR3 is TGTGCCATCAGGAATCAGCTGGCGACAGATACGCAGTATTTT. As protein: CAIRNQLATDTQYF.

This clonotype came up many times. The chain couples TRBV7-9 to TRBJ2-5; 7 positions match TRBD1. CDR1 is SEHNR and CDR2 is FQNEAQ in the germline V gene (reference sequence). The CDR3 is 15 amino acids. V shed 5 bases, J shed 4 bases, and the junction held 10 bases outside the gene matches. The CDR3 sequence: CASSNYTGVGETQYF. In DNA form, the CDR3 reads TGTGCCAGCAGCAATTACACAGGGGTAGGAGAGACCCAGTACTTC.

This chain links TRBV20-1 with TRBJ2-2; possibly TRBD1 for D (6 bases). Germline assignment: CDR1 DFQATT and CDR2 SNEGSKA (reference sequence). The V and J ends lost 5 bases and 5 bases respectively, with 9 bases between them. This CDR3 is built from 12 residues. CDR3 loop: CSAGRGTGELFF. CDR3 DNA: TGCAGTGCTGGCAGGGGTACCGGGGAGCTGTTTTTT.

At least ten counts were recorded for this clonotype. The chain recombines TRBV14 with TRBJ2-7, with 11 bases aligning to TRBD2. The CDR3 is made up of 16 amino acids. V trimming: 0 bases; J trimming: 4 bases; junction bases outside the gene matches: 5. Per the germline V gene, CDR1 is SGHDN and CDR2 is FVKESK. DNA of the CDR3: TGTGCCAGCAGCCAAGATGGTGGGACTAGCGGATACGAGCAGTACTTC. Translation gives CASSQDGGTSGYEQYF.

This clonotype was detected many times. The rearrangement links TRBV28 to TRBJ2-1; 9 bases match TRBD1. The CDR3 contains 14 residues. From germline, CDR1 is MDHEN and CDR2 SYDVKM. Unmatched junction bases numbered 3, after V lost 5 bases and J lost 4 bases. The DNA for the CDR3 is TGTGCCAGCAGTGCGACAGGGGGTTACAATGAGCAGTTCTTC. It specifies CASSATGGYNEQFF.

By share of the sample, this clonotype is medium-sized. V gene TRBV7-8 combines with J gene TRBJ2-3; 11 nucleotides agree with TRBD2. Germline trimming cut 3 bases from V and 2 bases from J; bases unmatched to any gene: 4. Per the germline V gene, CDR1 is SGHVS and CDR2 is FQNEAQ. The CDR3 sequence is 16 residues long. This CDR3 reads CASSFPTSGDTDTQYF. The CDR3 DNA is TGTGCCAGCAGCTTCCCGACTAGCGGGGACACAGATACGCAGTATTTT.

This clonotype was observed many times. The rearrangement links TRBV20-1 to TRBJ2-7, with TRBD1 identical over 7 bases. The CDR3 spans 13 residues. CDR1 and CDR2 (germline): DFQATT, SNEGSKA (reference sequence). V lost 0 bases and J lost 3; bases outside the gene matches: 2. CDR3 DNA sequence: TGCAGTGCTAGAGATACAGGGGACTACGAGCAGTACTTC. Residues: CSARDTGDYEQYF.

This chain connects TRBV6-6 to TRBJ2-7, with TRBD2 identical over 7 bases. The CDR3 extends over 15 amino acids. Unmatched junction bases numbered 10, after V lost 8 bases and J lost 0 bases. The germline V gene has CDR1 MNHNY and CDR2 SVGAGI (reference sequence). CDR3 in amino acids: CASWSSGDDSYEQYF. CDR3 nucleotide sequence: TGTGCCAGCTGGTCGAGCGGGGACGACTCCTACGAGCAGTACTTC.

The sample holds many counts of this clonotype. The V call is TRBV6-2 or TRBV6-3, the J call TRBJ2-5; 7 bases line up with TRBD2. V dropped 5 bases and J dropped 4; count of bases not matched to a gene: 7. Looked up from germline, CDR1 is MNHEY and CDR2 is SVGEGT. This CDR3 spans 14 amino acids. The CDR3 DNA sequence: TGTGCCAGCAGTCCGACTAGCCTCCGAGAGACCCAGTACTTC. This translates into CASSPTSLRETQYF.

This clonotype came up a few times. The chain joins TRBV3-1 to TRBJ2-2; D is undetermined. Deletions cut 4 bases from V and 6 bases from J, with 9 bases between. In germline, CDR1 is LGHDT, CDR2 YNNKEL (reference sequence). The CDR3 totals 13 residues. The CDR3: CASSPRAAGELFF. DNA for the CDR3: TGTGCCAGCAGCCCAAGGGCGGCCGGGGAGCTGTTTTTT.

This clonotype was counted ten times or more. The genes are TRBV27 and TRBJ2-5, with D unresolved. Per the germline V gene, CDR1 is MNHEY and CDR2 is SMNVEV (reference sequence). V lost 3 bases and J 1 base, leaving 9 bases between the germline ends. The CDR3 runs 14 residues. The CDR3 DNA reads TGTGCCAGCAGTTTTAACTACCTCCAAGAGACCCAGTACTTC. Its protein is CASSFNYLQETQYF.

DNA of the CDR3: TGTGCCAGCAGCCAGCTAGGGTTCCCCGCAGATACGCAGTATTTT. Protein product: CASSQLGFPADTQYF. The rearrangement links TRBV3-1 to TRBJ2-3; D call uncertain. Trimming removed 3 bases from V and 4 bases from J, with 14 bases in between. CDR3 length: 15 residues. Germline lookup yields CDR1 LGHDT and CDR2 YNNKEL (reference sequence).

This clonotype was counted ten times or more. V gene TRBV6-4 combines with J gene TRBJ2-1, with unresolved D. Germline CDR1 reads MRHNA; CDR2 reads SNTAGT. This CDR3 region has 14 residues. V shed 5 bases and J shed 2 bases, with 10 bases lying between them. CDR3 residues: CASSPWPTYNEQFF. The CDR3, as DNA: TGTGCCAGCAGTCCCTGGCCCACCTACAATGAGCAGTTCTTC.

Points on this clonotype: Just one base apart from a much larger clone, this may be a read error. The chain links TRBV6-2 or TRBV6-3 to TRBJ1-5; TRBD1 matches 9 bases. With 4 bases clipped from V and 6 bases from J, the junction kept 4 bases outside the gene matches. This CDR3 spans 14 amino acids. The germline V gene encodes CDR1 MNHEY and CDR2 SVGEGT. The CDR3 is CASSLQGALQPQHF. The CDR3 DNA sequence: TGTGCCAGCAGTTTACAGGGGGCCCTTCAGCCCCAGCATTTT.

CDR3: CSARGSGRASYNEQFF. The CDR3 DNA is TGCAGTGCTAGAGGGAGCGGGAGGGCCTCTTACAATGAGCAGTTCTTC. J is TRBJ2-1 and V is TRBV20-1; 10 bases align to TRBD2. The CDR3 extends over 16 amino acids. Per germline, CDR1 DFQATT and CDR2 SNEGSKA (reference sequence). The J segment lost 4 bases and the V segment lost 1 base, leaving 7 bases of the junction unmatched.

CDR3 nucleotide sequence: TGTGCCAGCAACAACCCACAGGCAGTACGTACCAATCAGCCCCAGCATTTT. It codes for CASNNPQAVRTNQPQHF. The genes are TRBV6-2 or TRBV6-3 and TRBJ1-5, with a possible D match to TRBD1 (5 bases). CDR3 length equals 17 residues. Trimming took 7 bases from V and 3 from J, leaving 22 bases between them. The germline V gene encodes CDR1 MNHEY and CDR2 SVGEGT.

This clonotype was recorded at least ten times. The chain employs TRBV5-1 and TRBJ2-1; D is uncertain. Trimming took off 4 bases at V and 7 bases at J, with 6 bases between the two ends. Germline assignment: CDR1 SGHRS and CDR2 YFSETQ. The CDR3 is 11 residues long. DNA for the CDR3: TGCGCCAGCAGCGCGGTAAATGAGCAGTTCTTC. Residues: CASSAVNEQFF.

At least ten counts were recorded for this clonotype. The chain recombines TRBV25-1 with TRBJ2-6, with a weak D call TRBD1 (5 bases). The germline gives CDR1 MGHDK, CDR2 SYGVNS. Trimming shortened V by 5 bases and J by 4 bases, and 9 bases separated the two germline ends. This CDR3 region has 14 residues. The CDR3 DNA is TGTGCCAGCAGTTCTGGGGCCGGGGCCAACGTCCTGACTTTC. Translated, it gives CASSSGAGANVLTF.

This clonotype showed up just a few times. The chain couples TRBV29-1 to TRBJ1-1, with TRBD1 matching 7 bases. Germline assignment: CDR1 SQVTM and CDR2 ANQGSEA. This CDR3 spans 13 amino acids. V dropped 7 bases and J dropped 3; count of bases not matched to a gene: 8. In DNA form, the CDR3 reads TGCAGCGCTGCCGGGACAGATTACACTGAAGCTTTCTTT. Amino acid sequence: CSAAGTDYTEAFF.

The genes are TRBV9 and TRBJ1-2, with TRBD1 matching 10 bases. CDR3 length: 16 residues. V trimming: 4 bases; J trimming: 7 bases; junction bases outside the gene matches: 13. Looked up from germline, CDR1 is SGDLS and CDR2 is YYNGEE. The CDR3 sequence: CASSPRDRGQLIGYTF. In DNA, the CDR3 is TGTGCCAGCAGCCCTAGAGACAGGGGGCAACTTATTGGCTACACCTTC.

This clonotype turned up a few times. The chain uses TRBV4-2 and TRBJ1-1, with a possible D match to TRBD1 (6 bases). V lost 1 base, J lost 3 bases, and 9 bases lay in between. The CDR3 consists of 14 residues. The germline V gene has CDR1 LGHNA and CDR2 YNFKEQ. The CDR3 loop reads CASSQVNRDTEAFF. The CDR3 region has the DNA TGTGCCAGCAGCCAAGTTAACAGGGACACTGAAGCTTTCTTT.